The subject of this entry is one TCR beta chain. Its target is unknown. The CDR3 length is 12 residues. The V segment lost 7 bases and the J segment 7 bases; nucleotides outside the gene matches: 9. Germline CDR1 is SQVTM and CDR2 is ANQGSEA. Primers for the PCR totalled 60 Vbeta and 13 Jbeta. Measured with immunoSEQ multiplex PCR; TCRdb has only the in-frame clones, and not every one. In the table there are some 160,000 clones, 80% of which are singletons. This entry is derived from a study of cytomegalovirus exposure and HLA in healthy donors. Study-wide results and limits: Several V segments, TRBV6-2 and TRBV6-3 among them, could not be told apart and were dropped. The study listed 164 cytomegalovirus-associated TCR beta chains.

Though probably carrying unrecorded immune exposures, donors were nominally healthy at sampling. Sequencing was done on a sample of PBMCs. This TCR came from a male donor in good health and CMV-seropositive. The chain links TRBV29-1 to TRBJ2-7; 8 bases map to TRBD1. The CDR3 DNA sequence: TGCAGCGCCATATCGACAGGGGAGGAGCAGTACTTC. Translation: CSAISTGEEQYF.